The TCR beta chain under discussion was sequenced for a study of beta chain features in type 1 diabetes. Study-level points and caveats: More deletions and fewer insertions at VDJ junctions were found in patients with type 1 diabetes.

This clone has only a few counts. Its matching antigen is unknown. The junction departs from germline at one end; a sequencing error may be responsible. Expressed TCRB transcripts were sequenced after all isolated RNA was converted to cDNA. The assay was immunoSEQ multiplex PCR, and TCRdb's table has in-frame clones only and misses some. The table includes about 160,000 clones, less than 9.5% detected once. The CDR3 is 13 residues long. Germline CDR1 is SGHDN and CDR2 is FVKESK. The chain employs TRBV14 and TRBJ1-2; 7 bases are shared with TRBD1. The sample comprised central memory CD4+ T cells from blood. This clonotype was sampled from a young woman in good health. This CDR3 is CASRQGGGEGYTF. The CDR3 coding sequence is TGTGCCAGCAGACAAGGAGGGGGCGAGGGCTACACCTTC.